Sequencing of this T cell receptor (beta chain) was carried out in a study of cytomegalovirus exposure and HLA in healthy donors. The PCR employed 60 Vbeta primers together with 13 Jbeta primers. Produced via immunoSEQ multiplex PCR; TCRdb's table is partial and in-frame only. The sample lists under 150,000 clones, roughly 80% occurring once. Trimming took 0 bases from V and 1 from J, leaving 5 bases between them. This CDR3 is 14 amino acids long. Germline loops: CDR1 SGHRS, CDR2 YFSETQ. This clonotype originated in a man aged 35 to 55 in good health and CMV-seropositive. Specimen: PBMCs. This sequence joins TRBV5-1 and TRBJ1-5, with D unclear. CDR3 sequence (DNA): TGCGCCAGCAGCTTGGGAGGGAGCAATCAGCCCCAGCATTTT. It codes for CASSLGGSNQPQHF.